This T cell receptor (beta chain) was sequenced during a study of T cell repertoires in cytomegalovirus infection. For the study at large: It was the public TCR beta signatures that indicated both CMV infection and matching HLA type.

Whole-study findings and limits: The cumulative frequency of public TCR beta families distinguished individuals who carried CMV together with the relevant HLA.

The CDR3 has 14 amino acids. CDR1 is SGHKS and CDR2 is YYEKEE in the germline V gene (reference sequence). A word on this clonotype: What it binds is not known. The junction differs from germline at one of its ends, possibly a read error.

MiXCR, applied by TCRdb to the reads, yields one record per CDR3 protein. The repertoire holds about 770,000 distinct CDR3 sequences, with just under 30% as singletons. The origin of this receptor is a human donor in good health (CMV status not recorded). Some clones in this sample may be carry-over from other donors' samples. The rearrangement joins TRBV5-5 to TRBJ1-5; 7 bases are a match to TRBD1. Here the sequenced sample was cultured CD8+ T cells from PBMCs, taken from culture after CMV antigen stimulation. CDR3 protein: CASSKTGTWQPQQF. CDR3 DNA: TGTGCCAGCAGCAAGACAGGGACATGGCAGCCCCAGCAGTTT.